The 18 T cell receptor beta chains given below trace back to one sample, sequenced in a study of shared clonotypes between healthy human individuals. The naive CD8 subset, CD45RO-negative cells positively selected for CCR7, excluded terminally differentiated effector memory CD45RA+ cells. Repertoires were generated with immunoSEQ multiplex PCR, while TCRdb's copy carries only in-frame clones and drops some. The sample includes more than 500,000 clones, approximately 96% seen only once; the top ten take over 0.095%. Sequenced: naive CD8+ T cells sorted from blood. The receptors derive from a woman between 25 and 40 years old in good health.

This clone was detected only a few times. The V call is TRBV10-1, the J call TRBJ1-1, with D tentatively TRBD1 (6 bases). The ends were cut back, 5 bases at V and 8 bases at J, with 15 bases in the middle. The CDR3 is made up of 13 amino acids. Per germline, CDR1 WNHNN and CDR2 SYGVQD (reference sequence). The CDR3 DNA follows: TGCGCCAGCAGTTCATATAATGACAGGGAAGCTTTCTTT. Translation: CASSSYNDREAFF.

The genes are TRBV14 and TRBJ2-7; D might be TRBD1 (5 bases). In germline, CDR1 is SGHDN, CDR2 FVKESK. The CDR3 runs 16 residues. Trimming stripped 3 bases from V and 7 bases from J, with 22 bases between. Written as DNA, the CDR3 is TGTGCCAGCAGCCAGCTAACGGTAGAGCAGGGTGGTGAGCAGTACTTC. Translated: CASSQLTVEQGGEQYF. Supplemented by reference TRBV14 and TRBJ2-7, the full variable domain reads EAGVTQFPSHSVIEKGQTVTLRCDPISGHDNLYWYRRVMGKEIKFLLHFVKESKQDESGMPNNRFLAERTGGTYSTLKVQPAELEDSGVYFCASSQLTVEQGGEQYFGPGTRLTVT.

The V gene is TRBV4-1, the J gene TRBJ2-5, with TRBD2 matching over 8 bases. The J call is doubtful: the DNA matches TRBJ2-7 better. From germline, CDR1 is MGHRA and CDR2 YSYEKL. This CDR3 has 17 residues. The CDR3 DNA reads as TGCGCCAGCAGCCAAGAAGTGGTTGCCGGGAGGGTGGGCGAGCAGTACTTC. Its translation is CASSQEVVAGRVGEQYF.

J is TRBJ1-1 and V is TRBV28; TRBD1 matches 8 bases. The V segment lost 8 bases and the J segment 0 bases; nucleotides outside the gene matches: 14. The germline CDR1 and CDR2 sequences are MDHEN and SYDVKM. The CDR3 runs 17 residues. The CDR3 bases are TGTGCCAGCGGGACCCTCACAGGGGGAGAAATGAACACTGAAGCTTTCTTT. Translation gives CASGTLTGGEMNTEAFF.

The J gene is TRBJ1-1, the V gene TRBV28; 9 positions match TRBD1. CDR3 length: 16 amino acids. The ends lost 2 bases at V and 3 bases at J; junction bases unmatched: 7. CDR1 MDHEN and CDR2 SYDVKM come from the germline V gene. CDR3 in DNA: TGTGCCAGCAGTTTAATGTTTTGGACAGGGGACACTGAAGCTTTCTTT. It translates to CASSLMFWTGDTEAFF. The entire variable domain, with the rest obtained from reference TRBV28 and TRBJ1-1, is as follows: DVKVTQSSRYLVKRTGEKVFLECVQDMDHENMFWYRQDPGLGLRLIYFSYDVKMKEKGDIPEGYSVSREKKERFSLILESASTNQTSMYLCASSLMFWTGDTEAFFGQGTRLTVV.

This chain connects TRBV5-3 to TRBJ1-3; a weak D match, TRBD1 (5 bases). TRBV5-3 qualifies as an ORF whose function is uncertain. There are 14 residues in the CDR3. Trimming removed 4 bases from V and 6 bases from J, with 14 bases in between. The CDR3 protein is CARSRGGVENTIYF. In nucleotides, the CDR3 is TGTGCCAGAAGCCGTGGAGGGGTAGAAAACACCATATATTTT.

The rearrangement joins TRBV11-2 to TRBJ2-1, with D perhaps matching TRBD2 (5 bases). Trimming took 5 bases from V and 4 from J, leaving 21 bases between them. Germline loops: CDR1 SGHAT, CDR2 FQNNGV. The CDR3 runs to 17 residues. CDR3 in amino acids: CASSPPPAAEAYNEQFF. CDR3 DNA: TGTGCCAGCAGCCCCCCGCCGGCAGCGGAGGCTTACAATGAGCAGTTCTTC.

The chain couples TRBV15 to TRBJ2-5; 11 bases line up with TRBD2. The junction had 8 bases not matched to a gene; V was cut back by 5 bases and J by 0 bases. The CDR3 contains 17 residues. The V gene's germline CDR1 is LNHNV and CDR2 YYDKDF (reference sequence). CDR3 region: CATSYLAGGRYQETQYF. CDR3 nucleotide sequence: TGTGCCACCAGCTATTTAGCGGGAGGGAGGTACCAAGAGACCCAGTACTTC.

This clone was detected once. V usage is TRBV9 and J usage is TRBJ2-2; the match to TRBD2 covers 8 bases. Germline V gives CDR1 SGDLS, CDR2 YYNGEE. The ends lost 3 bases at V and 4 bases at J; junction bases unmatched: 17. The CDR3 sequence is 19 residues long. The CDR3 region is CASSAQAPSGLDFTGELFF. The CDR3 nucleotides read TGTGCCAGCAGCGCACAGGCACCCTCGGGACTAGATTTCACCGGGGAGCTGTTTTTT.

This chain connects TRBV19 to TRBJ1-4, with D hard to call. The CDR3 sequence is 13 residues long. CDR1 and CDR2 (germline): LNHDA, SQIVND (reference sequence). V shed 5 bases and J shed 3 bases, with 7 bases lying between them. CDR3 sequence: CASSGQPNEKLFF. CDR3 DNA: TGTGCCAGTAGTGGGCAGCCTAATGAAAAACTGTTTTTT.

The CDR3 reads CASSLIAGGSNTGELFF. CDR3 nucleotide sequence: TGTGCCAGCAGCTTAATAGCGGGAGGCTCGAACACCGGGGAGCTGTTTTTT. V and J are TRBV13 and TRBJ2-2, with 10 nucleotides matching TRBD2. The CDR3 contains 17 residues. With V trimmed by 2 bases and J by 0 bases, 3 bases remained unmatched. Germline V gene sequence: CDR1 PRHDT, CDR2 FYEKMQ (reference sequence).

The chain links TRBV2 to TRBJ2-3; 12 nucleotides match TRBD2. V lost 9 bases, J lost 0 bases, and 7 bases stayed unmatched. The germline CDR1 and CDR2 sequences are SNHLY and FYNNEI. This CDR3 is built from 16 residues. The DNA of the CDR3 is TGTGCCAGTCTTTCCGGGACTAGCGGGAGCACAGATACGCAGTATTTT. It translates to CASLSGTSGSTDTQYF. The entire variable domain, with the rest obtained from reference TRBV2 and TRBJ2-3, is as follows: EPEVTQTPSHQVTQMGQEVILRCVPISNHLYFYWYRQILGQKVEFLVSFYNNEISEKSEIFDDQFSVERPDGSNFTLKIRSTKLEDSAMYFCASLSGTSGSTDTQYFGPGTRLTVL.

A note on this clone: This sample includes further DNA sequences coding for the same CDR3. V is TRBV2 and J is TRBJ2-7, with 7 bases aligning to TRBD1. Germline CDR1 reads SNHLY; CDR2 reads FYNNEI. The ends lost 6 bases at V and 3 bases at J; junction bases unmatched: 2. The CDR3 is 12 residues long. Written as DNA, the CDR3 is TGTGCCAGCAGCGGGGACAGCTACGAGCAGTACTTC. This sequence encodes CASSGDSYEQYF.

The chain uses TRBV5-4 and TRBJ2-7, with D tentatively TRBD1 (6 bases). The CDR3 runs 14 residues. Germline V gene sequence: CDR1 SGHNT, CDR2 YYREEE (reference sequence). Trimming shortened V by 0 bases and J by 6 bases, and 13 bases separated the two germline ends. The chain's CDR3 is CASSLDLGASEQYF. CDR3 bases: TGTGCCAGCAGCTTGGACCTGGGGGCGAGCGAGCAGTACTTC.

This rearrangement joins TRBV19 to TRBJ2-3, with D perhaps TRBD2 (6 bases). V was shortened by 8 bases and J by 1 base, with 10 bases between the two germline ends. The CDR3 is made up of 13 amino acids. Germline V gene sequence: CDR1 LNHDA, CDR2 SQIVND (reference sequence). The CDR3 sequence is CASGLPRTDTQYF. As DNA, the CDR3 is TGTGCCAGTGGACTACCACGCACAGATACGCAGTATTTT.

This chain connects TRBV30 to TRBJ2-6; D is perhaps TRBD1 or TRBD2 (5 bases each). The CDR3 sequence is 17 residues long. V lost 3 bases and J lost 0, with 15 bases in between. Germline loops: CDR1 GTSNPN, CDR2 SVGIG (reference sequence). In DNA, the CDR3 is TGTGCCTGGAGAGAACTGGGACGGCTCTCTGGGGCCAACGTCCTGACTTTC. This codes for CAWRELGRLSGANVLTF. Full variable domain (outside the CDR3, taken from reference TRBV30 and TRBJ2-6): SQTIHQWPATLVQPVGSPLSLECTVEGTSNPNLYWYRQAAGRGLQLLFYSVGIGQISSEVPQNLSASRPQDRQFILSSKKLLLSDSGFYLCAWRELGRLSGANVLTFGAGSRLTVL.

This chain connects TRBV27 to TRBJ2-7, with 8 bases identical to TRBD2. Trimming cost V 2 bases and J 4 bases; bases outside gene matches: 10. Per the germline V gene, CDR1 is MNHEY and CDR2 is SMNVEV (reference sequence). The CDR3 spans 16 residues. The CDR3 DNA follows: TGTGCCAGCAGTTTAAAGCCCCCGACTAGCGTGTACGAGCAGTACTTC. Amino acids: CASSLKPPTSVYEQYF.

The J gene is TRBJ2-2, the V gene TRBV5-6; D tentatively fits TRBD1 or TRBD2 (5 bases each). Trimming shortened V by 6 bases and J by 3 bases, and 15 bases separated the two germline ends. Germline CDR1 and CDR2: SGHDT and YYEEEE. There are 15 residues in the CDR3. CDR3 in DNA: TGTGCCAGCACCCCCCGGGGCAGATACACCGGGGAGCTGTTTTTT. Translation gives CASTPRGRYTGELFF.